This TCR beta chain is from a study of T cell responses to AZD1222 COVID-19 vaccine. The CDR3 covers 13 residues. The V end was cut by 7 bases, the J end by 2 bases, with 11 bases between. Germline lookup yields CDR1 SGHRS and CDR2 YFSETQ. The data were produced by immunoSEQ multiplex PCR, yet TCRdb's version contains in-frame clones alone and is incomplete. The repertoire holds about 170,000 clones, roughly nine tenths seen once, with 0.85% to 1.2% in the top ten. This sample comprised peripheral blood, obtained 28 days after the second AZD1222 dose. This TCR was sampled from an adult who received the AZD1222 COVID-19 vaccine. The V and J genes are TRBV5-1 and TRBJ2-3; D remains ambiguous. CDR3 sequence: CASWSGFTDTQYF. Here the CDR3 DNA reads TGCGCCAGCTGGTCAGGATTCACAGATACGCAGTATTTT.